This entry describes one TCR beta chain. Antigen unknown. Germline lookup yields CDR1 SGHVS and CDR2 FQNEAQ. There are 15 residues in the CDR3. These data belong to a study of CXCR3-negative and CXCR3-positive naive CD8 T cells. TRB cDNA was prepared as libraries by UMI-labeled 5' RACE. TCRdb re-called the 5' RACE reads, yielding one record per CDR3 amino acid sequence without DNA. This repertoire includes 130,000 to 150,000 distinct CDR3 sequences. CD45RO-CCR7+CD27+CD95- characterized naive CD8+ T cells. Study outcomes and limitations: Memory CD8+ cells showed much lower diversity, while both naive subsets were comparably high. Against CXCR3-negative naive cells, CXCR3-positive naive cells showed more hydrophobic TRB CDR3s.

Material: naive CXCR3+ CD8+ T cells from blood. Subset denoted: CD45RO-CCR7+CD27+CD95- naive CD8+ T cells expressing CXCR3 (TNR3+). The rearrangement joins TRBV7-8 to TRBJ2-7; the D gene TCRdb calls, TRBD1, cannot be checked with no DNA. The clonotype was recovered from a human donor in good health. Some clones in this sample may be carry-over from other donors' samples. This chain's CDR3 is CASSGGRAGVGEQYF.